Shown below are 5 T cell receptor beta chains from a single sample sequenced in a study of monozygotic twins with inflammatory bowel disease. TCRdb reprocessed the 5' RACE reads, keeping one entry per CDR3 protein, no DNA. The listing contains 80,000 or so distinct CDR3 sequences. The sample comprised blood. Every receptor here comes from a human donor with ulcerative colitis or Crohn's disease, or a healthy co-twin of an affected twin (not recorded which).

The genes are TRBV20-1 and TRBJ2-1; TCRdb calls TRBD1, which cannot be checked without DNA. The CDR3 is 12 residues long. Per the germline V gene, CDR1 is DFQATT and CDR2 is SNEGSKA (reference sequence). The CDR3 loop is CSAPLPYNEQFF.

The chain links TRBV5-6 to TRBJ2-3; the TCRdb call, TRBD2, lacks DNA for checking. Germline CDR1 SGHDT, CDR2 YYEEEE. The CDR3 runs to 16 residues. CDR3 region: CASSSEGGGGTNTQYF.

V gene TRBV20-1 combines with J gene TRBJ1-2; TCRdb lists TRBD1, though no DNA is available to test this call. CDR1 is DFQATT, CDR2 SNEGSKA, per germline (reference sequence). This CDR3 contains 13 residues. The CDR3 sequence: CSAATGASYGYTF.

The chain couples TRBV29-1 to TRBJ1-2; TCRdb returns TRBD1, unconfirmable since there is no DNA. CDR3 length: 14 residues. Germline values: CDR1 SQVTM, CDR2 ANQGSEA. This CDR3 is CSVEDRGGWYGYTF.

The chain has TRBV6-1 and TRBJ1-4; no DNA is available, so the TRBD1 call from TCRdb remains unchecked. Germline CDR1 reads MNHNS; CDR2 reads SASEGT. The CDR3 extends over 15 amino acids. The CDR3 loop is CASSETTGGNEKLFF.